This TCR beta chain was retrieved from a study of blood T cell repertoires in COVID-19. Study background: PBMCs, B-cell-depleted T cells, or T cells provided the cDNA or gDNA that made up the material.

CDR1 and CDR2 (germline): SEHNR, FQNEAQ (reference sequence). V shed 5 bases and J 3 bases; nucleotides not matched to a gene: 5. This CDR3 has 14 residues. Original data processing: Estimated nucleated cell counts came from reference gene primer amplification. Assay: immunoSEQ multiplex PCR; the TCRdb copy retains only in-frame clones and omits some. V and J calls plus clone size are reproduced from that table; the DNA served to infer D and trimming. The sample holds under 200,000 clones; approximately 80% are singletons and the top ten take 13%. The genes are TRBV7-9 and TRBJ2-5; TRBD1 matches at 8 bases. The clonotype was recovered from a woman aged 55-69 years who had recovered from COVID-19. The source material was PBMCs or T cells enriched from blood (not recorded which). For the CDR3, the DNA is TGTGCCAGCAGCCCTGGACAGGGTGAAGAGACCCAGTACTTC. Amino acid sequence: CASSPGQGEETQYF.